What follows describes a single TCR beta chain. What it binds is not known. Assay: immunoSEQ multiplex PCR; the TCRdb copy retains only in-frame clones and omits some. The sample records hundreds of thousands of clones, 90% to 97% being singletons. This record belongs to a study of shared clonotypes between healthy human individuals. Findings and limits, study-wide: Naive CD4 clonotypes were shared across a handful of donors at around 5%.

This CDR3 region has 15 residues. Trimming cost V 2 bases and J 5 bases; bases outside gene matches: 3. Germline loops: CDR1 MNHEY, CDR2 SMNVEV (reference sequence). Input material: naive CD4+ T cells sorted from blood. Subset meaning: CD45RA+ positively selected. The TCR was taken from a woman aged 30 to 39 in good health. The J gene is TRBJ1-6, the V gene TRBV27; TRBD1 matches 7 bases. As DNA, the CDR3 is TGTGCCAGCAGTTTACGGGACAGAGATAATTCACCCCTCCACTTT. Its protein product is CASSLRDRDNSPLHF.